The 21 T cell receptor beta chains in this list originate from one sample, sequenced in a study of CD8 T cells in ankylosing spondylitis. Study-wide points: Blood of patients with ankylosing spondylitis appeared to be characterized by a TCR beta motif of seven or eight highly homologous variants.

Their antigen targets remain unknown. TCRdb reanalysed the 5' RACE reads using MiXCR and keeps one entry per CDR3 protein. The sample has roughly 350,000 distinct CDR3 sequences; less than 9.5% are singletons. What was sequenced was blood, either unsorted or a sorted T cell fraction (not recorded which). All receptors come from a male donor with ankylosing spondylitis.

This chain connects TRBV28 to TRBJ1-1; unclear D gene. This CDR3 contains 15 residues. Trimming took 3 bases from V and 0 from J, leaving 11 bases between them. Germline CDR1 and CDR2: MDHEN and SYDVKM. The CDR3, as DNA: TGTGCCAGCAGTTTTGTAGGGCGGTTGAACACTGAAGCTTTCTTT. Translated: CASSFVGRLNTEAFF.

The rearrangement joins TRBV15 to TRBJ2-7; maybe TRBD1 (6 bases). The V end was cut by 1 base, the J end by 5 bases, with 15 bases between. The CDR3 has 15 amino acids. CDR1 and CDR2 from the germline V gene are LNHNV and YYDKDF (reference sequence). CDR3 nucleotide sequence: TGTGCCACCAGCAGAGCAGGGGACCGAGCCGACGAGCAGTACTTC. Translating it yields CATSRAGDRADEQYF.

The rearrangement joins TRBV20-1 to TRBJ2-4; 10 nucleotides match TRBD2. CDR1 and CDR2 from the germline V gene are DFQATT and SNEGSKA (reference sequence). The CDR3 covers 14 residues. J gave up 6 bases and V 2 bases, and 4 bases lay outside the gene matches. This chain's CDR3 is CSARPSGSINIQYF. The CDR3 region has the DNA TGCAGTGCTAGACCTAGCGGGAGTATAAACATTCAGTACTTC.

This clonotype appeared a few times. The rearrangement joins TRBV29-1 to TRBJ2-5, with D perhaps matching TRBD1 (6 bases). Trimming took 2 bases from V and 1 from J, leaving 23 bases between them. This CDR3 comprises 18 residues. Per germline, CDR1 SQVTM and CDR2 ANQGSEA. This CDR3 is CSVEPTMGASLPQETQYF. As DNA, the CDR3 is TGCAGCGTTGAACCCACAATGGGGGCGTCCCTTCCCCAAGAGACCCAGTACTTC.

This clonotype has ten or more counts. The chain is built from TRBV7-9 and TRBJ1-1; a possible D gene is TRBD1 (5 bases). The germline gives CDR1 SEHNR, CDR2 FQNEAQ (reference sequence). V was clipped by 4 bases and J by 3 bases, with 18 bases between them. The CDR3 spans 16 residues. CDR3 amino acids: CASSSPSRGVDTEAFF. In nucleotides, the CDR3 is TGTGCCAGCAGCTCTCCCTCTAGGGGTGTCGACACTGAAGCTTTCTTT.

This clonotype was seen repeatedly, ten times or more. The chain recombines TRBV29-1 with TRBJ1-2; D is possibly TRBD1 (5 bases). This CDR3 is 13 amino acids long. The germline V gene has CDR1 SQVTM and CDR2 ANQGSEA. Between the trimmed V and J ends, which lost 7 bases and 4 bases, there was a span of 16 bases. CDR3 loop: CSAGGGFLYGYTF. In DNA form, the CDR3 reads TGCAGCGCCGGGGGAGGGTTTCTCTATGGCTACACCTTC.

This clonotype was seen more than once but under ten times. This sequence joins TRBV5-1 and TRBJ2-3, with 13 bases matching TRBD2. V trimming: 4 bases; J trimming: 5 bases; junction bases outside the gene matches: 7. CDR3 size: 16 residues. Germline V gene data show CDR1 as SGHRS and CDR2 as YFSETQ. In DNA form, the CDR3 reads TGCGCCAGCAGCCCAGGACTAGCGGGAGCTGTAGATACGCAGTATTTT. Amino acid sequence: CASSPGLAGAVDTQYF.

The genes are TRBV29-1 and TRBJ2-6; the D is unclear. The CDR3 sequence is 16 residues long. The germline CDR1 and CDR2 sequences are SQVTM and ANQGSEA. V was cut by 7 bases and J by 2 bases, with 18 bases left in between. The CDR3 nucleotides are TGCAGCGCACAAGTGGCGGCGGATCCTGGGGCCAACGTCCTGACTTTC. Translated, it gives CSAQVAADPGANVLTF.

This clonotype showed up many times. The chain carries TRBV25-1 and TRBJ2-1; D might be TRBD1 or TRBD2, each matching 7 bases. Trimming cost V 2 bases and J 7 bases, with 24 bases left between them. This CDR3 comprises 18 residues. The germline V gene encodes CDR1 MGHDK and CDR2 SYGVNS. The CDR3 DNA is TGTGCCAGCAGTGAACCGGGACTACAAGGGGGCCGAGGAAATGAGCAGTTCTTC. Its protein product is CASSEPGLQGGRGNEQFF.

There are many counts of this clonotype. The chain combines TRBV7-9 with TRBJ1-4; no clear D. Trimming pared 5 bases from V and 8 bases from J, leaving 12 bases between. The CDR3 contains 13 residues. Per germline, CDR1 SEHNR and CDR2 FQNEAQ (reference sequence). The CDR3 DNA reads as TGTGCCAGCAGCCATTACAATCTGGAAAAACTGTTTTTT. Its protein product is CASSHYNLEKLFF.

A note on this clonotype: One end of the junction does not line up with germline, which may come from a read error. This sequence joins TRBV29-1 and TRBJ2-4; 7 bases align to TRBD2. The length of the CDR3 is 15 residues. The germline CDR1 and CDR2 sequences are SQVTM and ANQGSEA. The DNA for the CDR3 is TGCAGCGTGGTGGGCGGGAGTCCGGGCAAAAACATTCTGTACTTC. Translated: CSVVGGSPGKNILYF.

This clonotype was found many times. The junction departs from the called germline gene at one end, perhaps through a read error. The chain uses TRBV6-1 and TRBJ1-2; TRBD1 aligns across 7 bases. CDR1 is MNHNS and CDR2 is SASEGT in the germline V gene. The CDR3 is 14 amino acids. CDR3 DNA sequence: TGTGCCAGCAGTACCGGGACAGACTTCTATGGCTACTCCTTC. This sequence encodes CASSTGTDFYGYSF.

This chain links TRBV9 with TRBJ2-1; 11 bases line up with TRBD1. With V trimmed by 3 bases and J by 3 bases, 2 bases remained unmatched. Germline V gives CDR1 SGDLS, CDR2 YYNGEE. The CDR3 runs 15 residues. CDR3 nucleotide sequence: TGTGCCAGCAGCGGGACAGGGGGCGACTACAATGAGCAGTTCTTC. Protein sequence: CASSGTGGDYNEQFF.

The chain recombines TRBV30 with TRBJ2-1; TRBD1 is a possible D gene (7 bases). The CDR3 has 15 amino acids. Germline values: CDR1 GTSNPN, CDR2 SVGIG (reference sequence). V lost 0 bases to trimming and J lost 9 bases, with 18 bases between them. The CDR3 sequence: CAWSVTGQYGGEQFF. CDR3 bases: TGTGCCTGGAGTGTCACGGGACAGTACGGGGGTGAGCAGTTCTTC.

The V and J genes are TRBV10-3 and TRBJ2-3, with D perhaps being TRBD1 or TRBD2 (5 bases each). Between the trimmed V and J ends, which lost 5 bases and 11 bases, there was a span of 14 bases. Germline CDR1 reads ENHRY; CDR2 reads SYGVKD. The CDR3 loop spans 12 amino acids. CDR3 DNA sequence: TGTGCCATCAGTAATAGTAGGGACCTGCAGTATTTT. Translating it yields CAISNSRDLQYF.

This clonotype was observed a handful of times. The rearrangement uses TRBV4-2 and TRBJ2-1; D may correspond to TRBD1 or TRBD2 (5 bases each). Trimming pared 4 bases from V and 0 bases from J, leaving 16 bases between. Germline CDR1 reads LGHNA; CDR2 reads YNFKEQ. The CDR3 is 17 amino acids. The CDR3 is CASSPFLGVSSYNEQFF. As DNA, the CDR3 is TGTGCCAGCAGCCCCTTCTTGGGGGTGAGCTCCTACAATGAGCAGTTCTTC.

CDR3 residues: CASTPSDRASTDTQYF. As DNA, the CDR3 is TGTGCCAGTACCCCCTCGGACAGGGCTAGCACAGATACGCAGTATTTT. The rearrangement links TRBV19 to TRBJ2-3, with 8 bases fitting TRBD1. The V segment lost 7 bases and the J segment 0 bases; nucleotides outside the gene matches: 9. Looked up from germline, CDR1 is LNHDA and CDR2 is SQIVND (reference sequence). This CDR3 spans 16 amino acids.

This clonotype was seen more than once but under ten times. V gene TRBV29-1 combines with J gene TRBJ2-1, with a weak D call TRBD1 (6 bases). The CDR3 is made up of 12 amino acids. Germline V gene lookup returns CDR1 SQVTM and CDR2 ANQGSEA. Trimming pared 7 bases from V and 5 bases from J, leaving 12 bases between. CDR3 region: CSAGPGDNEQFF. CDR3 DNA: TGCAGCGCAGGGCCAGGGGACAATGAGCAGTTCTTC.

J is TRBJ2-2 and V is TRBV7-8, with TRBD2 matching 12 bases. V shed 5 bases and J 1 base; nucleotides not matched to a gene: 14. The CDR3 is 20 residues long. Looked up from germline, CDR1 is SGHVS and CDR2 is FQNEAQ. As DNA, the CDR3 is TGTGCCAGCAGCCAACTTAGGACTAGCGGGAATATTAGGAACACCGGGGAGCTGTTTTTT. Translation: CASSQLRTSGNIRNTGELFF.

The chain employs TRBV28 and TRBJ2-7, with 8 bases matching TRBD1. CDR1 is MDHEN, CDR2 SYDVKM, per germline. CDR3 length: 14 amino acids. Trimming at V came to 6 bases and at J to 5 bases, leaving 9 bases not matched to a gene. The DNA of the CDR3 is TGTGCCAGCAGCTTCCTCAGGGGGCTGGACGAGCAGTACTTC. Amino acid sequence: CASSFLRGLDEQYF.

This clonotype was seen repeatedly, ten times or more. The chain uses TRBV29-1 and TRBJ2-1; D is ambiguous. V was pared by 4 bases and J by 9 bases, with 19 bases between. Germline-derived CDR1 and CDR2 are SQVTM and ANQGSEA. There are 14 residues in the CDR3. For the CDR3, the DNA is TGCAGCGTTGGAGTTGTCCTAGTGGGCGGTGAGCAGTTCTTC. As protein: CSVGVVLVGGEQFF.